This T cell receptor beta chain was documented in a study of T cell repertoires in cytomegalovirus infection. The CDR3 runs 17 residues. CDR1 SGHTA and CDR2 FQGNSA come from the germline V gene. The V end lost 5 bases, the J end lost 9 bases, and 23 bases lay between the germline ends. TCRdb analysed the reads with MiXCR anew, one entry per CDR3 protein. The data contain under 450,000 distinct CDR3 sequences, about 35% of them singletons. Study-level findings and limits: Dominating the ex vivo response were HLA-C-restricted CMV-specific TCR beta clonotypes.

In this sample, this clonotype turned up a few times. Its antigen is not known. Material: cultured PBMCs, obtained from culture after CMV antigen stimulation. The rearrangement links TRBV7-2 to TRBJ1-6; D ambiguous. The sequence derives from a human donor in good health (CMV status not recorded). Some clones in this sample may be carry-over from other donors' samples. The CDR3 DNA sequence: TGTGCCAGCAGCCACAACACCCCACGAATCGTGGGTTCACCCCTCCACTTT. It codes for CASSHNTPRIVGSPLHF.